A single sample is the source of the 5 T cell receptor beta chains below, sequenced in a study of control samples from healthy donors and cancer patients. The table came from immunoSEQ multiplex PCR; TCRdb's copy has only in-frame clones and leaves some out. The profile covers 100,000 to 150,000 clones, with over 75% appearing a single time and less than 9.5% taken by the ten largest. The sequenced sample consisted of blood. The source of these receptors is a man aged 35-49 years in good health.

A single count supports this clone. The chain has TRBV6-5 and TRBJ1-5; the D is unclear. The CDR3 is 14 amino acids. V gave up 10 bases and J gave up 3 bases, with 16 bases separating them. The germline CDR1 and CDR2 sequences are MNHEY and SVGAGI. The CDR3 DNA reads TGTGCCACCCGGCGGATGGCCTCCAATCAGCCCCAGCATTTT. Protein sequence: CATRRMASNQPQHF.

This clone has only a few counts. The genes are TRBV3-1 (or the pseudogene TRBV3-2) and TRBJ2-5, with D perhaps being TRBD1 or TRBD2 (5 bases each). The CDR3 spans 16 residues. Trimming cost V 7 bases and J 5 bases, with 23 bases left between them. Germline V gene lookup returns CDR1 LGHDT and CDR2 YNNKEL (reference sequence). As DNA, the CDR3 is TGTGCCAGCACTCTCCGTATCGGGACCCTCTCCGAGACCCAGTACTTC. It specifies CASTLRIGTLSETQYF.

The CDR3 nucleotides are TGCGCCAGCAGTTTTAAAGGCCATTATCAGCCCCAGCATTTT. It translates to CASSFKGHYQPQHF. The chain couples TRBV23-1 to TRBJ1-5; D ambiguous. TRBV23-1 has ORF status, its function being uncertain. V shed 5 bases and J shed 5 bases, with 13 bases lying between them. The CDR3 has 14 amino acids.

This clone turned up a few times. The same CDR3 arises from other DNA sequences in this sample as well. CDR3 protein: CASSQDGRNQPQHF. The CDR3 DNA is TGCGCCAGCAGCCAAGATGGGCGGAATCAGCCCCAGCATTTT. The chain combines TRBV4-1 with TRBJ1-5, with D hard to call. V gave up 0 bases and J gave up 4 bases, with 7 bases separating them. Looked up from germline, CDR1 is MGHRA and CDR2 is YSYEKL. The CDR3 is 14 residues long.

The chain uses TRBV24-1 and TRBJ1-1, with a tentative D call TRBD1 (6 bases). V lost 4 bases, J lost 5 bases, and 16 bases lay in between. Germline V gives CDR1 KGHDR, CDR2 SFDVKD. The CDR3 covers 15 residues. CDR3 bases: TGTGCCACCAGTGACGCCCCAGGGGCGGGAACTGAAGCTTTCTTT. This encodes CATSDAPGAGTEAFF.